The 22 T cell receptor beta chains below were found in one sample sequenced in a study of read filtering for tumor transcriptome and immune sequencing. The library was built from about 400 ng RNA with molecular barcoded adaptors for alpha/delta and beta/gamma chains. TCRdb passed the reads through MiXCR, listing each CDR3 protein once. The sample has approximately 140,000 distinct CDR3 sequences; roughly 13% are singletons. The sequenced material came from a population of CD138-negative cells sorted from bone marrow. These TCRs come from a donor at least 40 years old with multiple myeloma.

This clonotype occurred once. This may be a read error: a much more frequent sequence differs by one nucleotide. CDR3 sequence (DNA): TGTGCCAGCAGCTTAGGGGCAGGGGGCAAGGAGGGGACCCAGTACTTC. Translating gives CASSLGAGGKEGTQYF. The J gene is TRBJ2-5, the V gene TRBV7-8; 8 nucleotides line up with TRBD1. The junction had 11 bases not matched to a gene; V was cut back by 1 base and J by 7 bases. The CDR3 totals 16 residues. Germline CDR1 is SGHVS and CDR2 is FQNEAQ.

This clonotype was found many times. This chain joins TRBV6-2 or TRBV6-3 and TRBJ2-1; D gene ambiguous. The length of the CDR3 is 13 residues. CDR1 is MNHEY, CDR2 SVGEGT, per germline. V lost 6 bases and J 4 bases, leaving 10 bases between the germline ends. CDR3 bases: TGTGCCAGCAGCCTATGGGCGTACAATGAGCAGTTCTTC. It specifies CASSLWAYNEQFF.

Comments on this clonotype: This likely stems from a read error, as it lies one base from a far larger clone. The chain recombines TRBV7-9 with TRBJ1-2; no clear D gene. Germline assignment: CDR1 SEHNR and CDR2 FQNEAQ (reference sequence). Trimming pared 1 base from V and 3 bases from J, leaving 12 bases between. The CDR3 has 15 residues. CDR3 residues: CASSLGPSPDYGYTF. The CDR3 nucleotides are TGTGCCAGCAGCTTAGGTCCATCCCCAGACTATGGCTACACCTTC. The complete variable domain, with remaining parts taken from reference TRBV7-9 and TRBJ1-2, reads DTGVSQNPRHKITKRGQNVTFRCDPISEHNRLYWYRQTLGQGPEFLTYFQNEAQLEKSRLLSDRFSAERPKGSFSTLEIQRTEQGDSAMYLCASSLGPSPDYGYTFGSGTRLTVV.

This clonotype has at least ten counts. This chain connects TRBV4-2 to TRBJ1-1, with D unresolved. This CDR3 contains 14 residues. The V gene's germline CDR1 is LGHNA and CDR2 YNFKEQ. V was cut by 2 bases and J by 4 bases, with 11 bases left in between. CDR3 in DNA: TGTGCCAGCAGCCAACGAGGGTTTGGCACTGAAGCTTTCTTT. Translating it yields CASSQRGFGTEAFF.

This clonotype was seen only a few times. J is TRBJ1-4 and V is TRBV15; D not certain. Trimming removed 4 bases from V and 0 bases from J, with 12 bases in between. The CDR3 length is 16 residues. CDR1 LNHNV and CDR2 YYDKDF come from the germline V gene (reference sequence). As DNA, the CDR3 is TGTGCCACCAGCATTCGACCGGTTGCAACTAATGAAAAACTGTTTTTT. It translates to CATSIRPVATNEKLFF.

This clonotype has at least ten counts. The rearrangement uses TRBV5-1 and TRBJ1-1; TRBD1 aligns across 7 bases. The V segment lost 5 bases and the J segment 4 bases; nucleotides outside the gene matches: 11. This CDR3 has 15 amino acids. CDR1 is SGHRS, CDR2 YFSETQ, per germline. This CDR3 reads CASSSQQGMGTEAFF. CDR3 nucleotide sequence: TGCGCCAGCAGTTCTCAACAGGGGATGGGCACTGAAGCTTTCTTT.

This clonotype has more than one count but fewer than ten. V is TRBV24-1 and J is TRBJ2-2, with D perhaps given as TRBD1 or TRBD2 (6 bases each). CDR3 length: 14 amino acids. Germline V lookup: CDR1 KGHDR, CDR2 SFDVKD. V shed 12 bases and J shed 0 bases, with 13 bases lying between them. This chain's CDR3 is CAPTRGTNTGELFF. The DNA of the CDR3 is TGTGCCCCGACTAGGGGGACGAACACCGGGGAGCTGTTTTTT.

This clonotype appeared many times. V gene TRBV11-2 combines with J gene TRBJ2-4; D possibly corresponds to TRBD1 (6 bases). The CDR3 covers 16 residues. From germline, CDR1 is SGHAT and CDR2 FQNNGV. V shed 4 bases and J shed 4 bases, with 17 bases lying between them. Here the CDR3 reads CASSSPPGVFKNIQYF. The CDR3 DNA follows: TGTGCCAGCAGCTCGCCCCCAGGGGTCTTTAAAAACATTCAGTACTTC.

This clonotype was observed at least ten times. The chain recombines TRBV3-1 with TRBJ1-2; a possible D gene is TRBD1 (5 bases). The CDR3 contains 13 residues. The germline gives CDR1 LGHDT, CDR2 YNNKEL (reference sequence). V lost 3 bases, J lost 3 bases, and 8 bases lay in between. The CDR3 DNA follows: TGTGCCAGCAGCCAGGGGACCGACTATGGCTACACCTTC. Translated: CASSQGTDYGYTF.

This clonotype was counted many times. The CDR3 bases are TGTGCCAGCAGCTTAGGAAATAGCGGGAGTAAGTTCTTC. Its translation: CASSLGNSGSKFF. The chain employs TRBV11-2 and TRBJ2-1; TRBD2 agrees at 9 bases. Germline V lookup: CDR1 SGHAT, CDR2 FQNNGV. The CDR3 totals 13 residues. Losses at the gene ends were 1 base for V and 14 bases for J; bases not matched to a gene: 6.

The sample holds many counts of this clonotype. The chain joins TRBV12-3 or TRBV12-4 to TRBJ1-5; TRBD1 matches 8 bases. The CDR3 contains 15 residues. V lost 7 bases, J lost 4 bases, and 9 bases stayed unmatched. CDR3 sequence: CASTLGQGLNQPQHF. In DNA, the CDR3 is TGTGCCAGCACCCTCGGACAGGGCTTGAATCAGCCCCAGCATTTT.

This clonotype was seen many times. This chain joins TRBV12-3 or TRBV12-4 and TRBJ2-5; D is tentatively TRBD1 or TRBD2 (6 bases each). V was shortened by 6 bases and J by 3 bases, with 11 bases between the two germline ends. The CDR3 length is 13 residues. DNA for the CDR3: TGTGCCAGCAGGCCTAGGGGGGAAGAGACCCAGTACTTC. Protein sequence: CASRPRGEETQYF.

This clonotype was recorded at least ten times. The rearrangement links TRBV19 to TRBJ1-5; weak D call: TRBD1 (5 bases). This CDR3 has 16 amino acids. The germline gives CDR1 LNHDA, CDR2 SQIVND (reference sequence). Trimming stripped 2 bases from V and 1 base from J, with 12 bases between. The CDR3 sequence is CASSIRGQGSNQPQHF. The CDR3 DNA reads TGTGCCAGTAGTATACGGGGTCAGGGAAGCAATCAGCCCCAGCATTTT. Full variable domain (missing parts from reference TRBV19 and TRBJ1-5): DGGITQSPKYLFRKEGQNVTLSCEQNLNHDAMYWYRQDPGQGLRLIYYSQIVNDFQKGDIAEGYSVSREKKESFPLTVTSAQKNPTAFYLCASSIRGQGSNQPQHFGDGTRLSIL.

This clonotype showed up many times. The CDR3 reads CSVETPGQASDTQYF. The CDR3 DNA reads as TGCAGCGTTGAGACCCCGGGACAGGCTTCAGATACGCAGTATTTT. The V gene is TRBV29-1, the J gene TRBJ2-3, with 8 bases that match TRBD1. The CDR3 runs to 15 residues. V was pared by 3 bases and J by 4 bases, with 9 bases of the junction left unmatched. Germline values: CDR1 SQVTM, CDR2 ANQGSEA.

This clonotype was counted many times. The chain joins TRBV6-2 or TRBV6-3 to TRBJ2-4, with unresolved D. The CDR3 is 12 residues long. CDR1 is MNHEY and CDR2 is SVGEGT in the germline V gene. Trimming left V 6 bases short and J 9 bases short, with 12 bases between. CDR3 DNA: TGTGCCAGCAGCGGTGCGCTTGGCATTCAGTACTTC. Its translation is CASSGALGIQYF.

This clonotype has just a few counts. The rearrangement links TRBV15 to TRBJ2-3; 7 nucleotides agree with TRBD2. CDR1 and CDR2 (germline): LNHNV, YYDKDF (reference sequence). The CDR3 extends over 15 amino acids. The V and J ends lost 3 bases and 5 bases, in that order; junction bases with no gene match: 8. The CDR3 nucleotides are TGTGCCACCAGCAGTGGTCTAGCGGTCCAAGATACGCAGTATTTT. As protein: CATSSGLAVQDTQYF.

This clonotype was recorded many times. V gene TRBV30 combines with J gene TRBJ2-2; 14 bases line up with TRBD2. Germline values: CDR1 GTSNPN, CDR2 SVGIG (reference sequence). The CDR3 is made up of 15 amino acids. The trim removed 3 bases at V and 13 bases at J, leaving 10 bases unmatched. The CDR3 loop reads CAWRNDGTSGSRLFF. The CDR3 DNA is TGTGCCTGGAGAAACGATGGGACTAGCGGGAGCCGGCTGTTTTTT.

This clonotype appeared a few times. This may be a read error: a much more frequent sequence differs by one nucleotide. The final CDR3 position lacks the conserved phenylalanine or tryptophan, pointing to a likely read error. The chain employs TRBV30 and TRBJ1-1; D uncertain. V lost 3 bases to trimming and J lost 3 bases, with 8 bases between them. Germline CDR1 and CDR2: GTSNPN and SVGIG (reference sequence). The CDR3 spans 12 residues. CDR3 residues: CAWRERYTEAFS. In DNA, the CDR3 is TGTGCCTGGAGGGAACGCTACACTGAAGCTTTCTCT.

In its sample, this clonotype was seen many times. This chain's CDR3 is CASSMGGQQTEAFF. The CDR3 DNA reads as TGTGCCAGTAGTATGGGGGGACAACAAACTGAAGCTTTCTTT. V and J are TRBV19 and TRBJ1-1, with TRBD1 as a possible D gene (6 bases). Germline lookup yields CDR1 LNHDA and CDR2 SQIVND (reference sequence). Trimming cost V 3 bases and J 5 bases, with 13 bases left between them. The CDR3 runs 14 residues.

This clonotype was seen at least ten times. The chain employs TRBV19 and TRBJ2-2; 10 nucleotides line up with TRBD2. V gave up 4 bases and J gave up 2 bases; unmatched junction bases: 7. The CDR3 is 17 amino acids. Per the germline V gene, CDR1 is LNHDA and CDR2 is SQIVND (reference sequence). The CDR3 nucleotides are TGTGCCAGTAGTAAAGCTAGCGGGAGAGTAAACACCGGGGAGCTGTTTTTT. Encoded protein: CASSKASGRVNTGELFF.

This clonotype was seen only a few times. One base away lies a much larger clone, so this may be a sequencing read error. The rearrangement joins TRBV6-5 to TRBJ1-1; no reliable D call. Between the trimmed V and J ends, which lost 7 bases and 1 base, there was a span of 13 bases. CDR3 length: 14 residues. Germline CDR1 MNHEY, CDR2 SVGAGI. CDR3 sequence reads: CASTPWRANTEAFF. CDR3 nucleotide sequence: TGTGCCAGCACCCCCTGGCGGGCGAACACTGAAGCTTTCTTT.

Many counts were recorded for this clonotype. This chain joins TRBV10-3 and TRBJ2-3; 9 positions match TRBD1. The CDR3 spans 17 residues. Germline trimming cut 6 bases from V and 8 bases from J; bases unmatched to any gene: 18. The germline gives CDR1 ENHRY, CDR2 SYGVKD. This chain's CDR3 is CAIRTYATTGGSGTQYF. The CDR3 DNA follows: TGTGCCATCAGGACGTACGCCACGACAGGGGGTTCTGGTACGCAGTATTTT.